The source of this T cell receptor beta chain is a study of cytomegalovirus exposure and HLA in healthy donors. Points from the study as a whole: According to a later analysis, TCR clusters from the first cohort tended to co-occur in the roughly 110 validation repertoires.

V lost 5 bases and J lost 3, with 13 bases in between. The V gene's germline CDR1 is LNHDA and CDR2 SQIVND (reference sequence). The CDR3 loop spans 14 amino acids. Comment on this clone: What it recognizes is unknown.

The protocol was immunoSEQ multiplex PCR, while the TCRdb copy is restricted to in-frame clones and leaves out a portion. The sample has about 160,000 clones, 80% to 90% seen once. This sequence originates from a woman between 18 and 29 years old in good health and CMV-seronegative. Sequencing was done on a sample of PBMCs. The chain is built from TRBV19 and TRBJ1-1; D gene unclear. Here the CDR3 reads CASSDDGGDTEAFF. The CDR3 DNA reads as TGTGCCAGTAGTGATGACGGCGGGGACACTGAAGCTTTCTTT.